This entry is about one T cell receptor beta chain. Its antigen is not identified. CDR1 is SGHTA and CDR2 is FQGNSA in the germline V gene. This CDR3 spans 15 amino acids. V dropped 4 bases and J dropped 7; count of bases not matched to a gene: 7. This sample was included in a study of CD8 T cells in ankylosing spondylitis. Study-level results: There was a TCR beta motif, made of several highly homologous variants, that appeared characteristic of ankylosing spondylitis blood.

A single record per CDR3 protein comes from TCRdb applying MiXCR to the 5' RACE reads. The profile shows some 800,000 distinct CDR3 sequences, about 10% of them singletons. The sequenced sample was blood, either unsorted or a sorted T cell fraction (not recorded which). The chain joins TRBV7-2 to TRBJ2-1, with 10 nucleotides matching TRBD2. This clonotype originated in a male donor with ankylosing spondylitis. This CDR3 is CASSSSGGGANEQFF. CDR3 in DNA: TGTGCCAGCAGCTCTAGCGGGGGAGGCGCGAATGAGCAGTTCTTC.